A single sample gave rise to the 7 T cell receptor beta chains below, sequenced in a study of blood T cell repertoires in COVID-19. Repertoires were generated with immunoSEQ multiplex PCR, while TCRdb's copy carries only in-frame clones and drops some. The profile shows roughly 170,000 clones, less than 85% of them singletons. Sequencing used PBMCs or T cells enriched from blood (not recorded which). The source is a woman aged 45-59 years who had recovered from COVID-19.

The V gene is TRBV5-1, the J gene TRBJ2-1; TRBD2 matches 11 bases. Germline values: CDR1 SGHRS, CDR2 YFSETQ. V trimming: 8 bases; J trimming: 4 bases; junction bases outside the gene matches: 5. The CDR3 consists of 14 residues. This CDR3 reads CASSGTSGYNEQFF. In DNA form, the CDR3 reads TGCGCCAGTTCCGGGACTAGCGGTTACAATGAGCAGTTCTTC. Filled out from reference TRBV5-1 and TRBJ2-1, the complete variable domain reads KAGVTQTPRYLIKTRGQQVTLSCSPISGHRSVSWYQQTPGQGLQFLFEYFSETQRNKGNFPGRFSGRQFSNSRSEMNVSTLELGDSALYLCASSGTSGYNEQFFGPGTRLTVL.

V gene TRBV28 combines with J gene TRBJ2-6; no clear D gene. The V end was cut by 11 bases, the J end by 2 bases, with 10 bases between. This CDR3 contains 13 residues. CDR1 MDHEN and CDR2 SYDVKM come from the germline V gene. CDR3 loop: CAVRQTGANVLTF. As DNA, the CDR3 is TGTGCCGTCAGGCAGACTGGGGCCAACGTCCTGACTTTC.

The chain uses TRBV5-8 and TRBJ2-4; 8 bases match TRBD1. In germline, CDR1 is SGHTS, CDR2 YDEGEE. Losses at the gene ends were 5 bases for V and 3 bases for J; bases not matched to a gene: 13. This CDR3 has 17 amino acids. CDR3 loop: CASRDGTGLRDKNIQYF. The CDR3 DNA follows: TGTGCCAGCAGGGATGGGACAGGCTTACGGGACAAAAACATTCAGTACTTC. The whole variable domain, remainder taken from reference TRBV5-8 and TRBJ2-4, is EAGVTQSPTHLIKTRGQQATLRCSPISGHTSVYWYQQALGLGLQFLLWYDEGEERNRGNFPPRFSGRQFPNYSSELNVNALELEDSALYLCASRDGTGLRDKNIQYFGAGTRLSVL.

This rearrangement joins TRBV5-6 to TRBJ2-6; TRBD2 matches 7 bases. From germline, CDR1 is SGHDT and CDR2 YYEEEE. The ends lost 1 base at V and 0 bases at J; junction bases unmatched: 7. CDR3 length equals 18 residues. CDR3 in amino acids: CASSLYERDRSGANVLTF. For the CDR3, the DNA is TGTGCCAGCAGCTTGTACGAGCGGGACCGCTCTGGGGCCAACGTCCTGACTTTC.

This chain links TRBV12-5 with TRBJ1-1; no definite D call. This CDR3 region has 11 residues. CDR1 and CDR2 (germline): LGHNT, FRNRAP. The germline V and J ends were trimmed by 2 bases and 8 bases, with 6 bases remaining between them. CDR3 sequence reads: CASGLQIEAFF. The CDR3 DNA is TGTGCTAGTGGTTTGCAGATCGAAGCTTTCTTT.

The rearrangement uses TRBV6-1 and TRBJ1-4; the D is unclear. The V end was cut by 0 bases, the J end by 9 bases, with 14 bases between. CDR3 size: 15 residues. The V gene's germline CDR1 is MNHNS and CDR2 SASEGT. CDR3 nucleotides: TGTGCCAGCAGTGAAGCGCTAGTAATGCGGAAAAAACTGTTTTTT. Amino acids: CASSEALVMRKKLFF.

As DNA, the CDR3 is TGCGCCAGCAGCCAAGAAAGAGCGGGAGGTTTCCATGAGCAGTTCTTC. This gives the protein CASSQERAGGFHEQFF. V gene TRBV4-1 combines with J gene TRBJ2-1, with 9 bases aligning to TRBD2. This CDR3 comprises 16 residues. The V gene's germline CDR1 is MGHRA and CDR2 YSYEKL. Losses at the gene ends were 0 bases for V and 8 bases for J; bases not matched to a gene: 8.